The next 32 T cell receptor beta chains were all read from a single sample in a study of blood T cell repertoires in COVID-19. Libraries were prepared by immunoSEQ multiplex PCR; TCRdb keeps only in-frame clonotypes and omits some of them. The sample includes under 300,000 clones, around 89% of them seen just once. The source material was peripheral blood. These receptor sequences come from a woman between 40 and 55 years old who had recovered from COVID-19.

The sample holds one count of this clone. The CDR3 loop is CASSPQATEAFF. CDR3 in DNA: TGTGCCAGCAGTCCACAGGCCACTGAAGCTTTCTTT. The rearrangement uses TRBV2 and TRBJ1-1; D is perhaps TRBD1 (5 bases). Germline V lookup: CDR1 SNHLY, CDR2 FYNNEI. V was pared by 5 bases and J by 4 bases, with 8 bases between. This CDR3 has 12 residues.

V and J are TRBV9 and TRBJ2-1, with 8 bases matching TRBD2. There are 15 residues in the CDR3. Germline assignment: CDR1 SGDLS and CDR2 YYNGEE. V gave up 2 bases and J gave up 4 bases; unmatched junction bases: 5. The DNA for the CDR3 is TGTGCCAGCAGCGTGGTGTCTAGCGGGTACAATGAGCAGTTCTTC. As protein: CASSVVSSGYNEQFF.

This chain connects TRBV18 to TRBJ1-1; D possibly corresponds to TRBD1 (6 bases). CDR1 is KGHSH and CDR2 is LQKENI in the germline V gene. This CDR3 spans 13 amino acids. The V end was cut by 6 bases, the J end by 4 bases, with 12 bases between. The CDR3 region has the DNA TGTGCCAGCTCCCCCGGACAGTCCACTGAAGCTTTCTTT. Encoded protein: CASSPGQSTEAFF.

The chain carries TRBV7-8 and TRBJ2-5; 11 nucleotides align to TRBD2. The CDR3 consists of 16 residues. Germline-derived CDR1 and CDR2 are SGHVS and FQNEAQ. The V gene end was trimmed by 6 bases and the J gene end by 4 bases; junction bases not matched to a gene: 10. The CDR3 protein is CASSGRGLAEPETQYF. The CDR3 nucleotides read TGTGCCAGCAGTGGGCGGGGACTAGCGGAACCAGAGACCCAGTACTTC.

This rearrangement joins TRBV5-1 to TRBJ1-6; D is possibly TRBD1 (5 bases). The CDR3 totals 14 residues. CDR1 SGHRS and CDR2 YFSETQ come from the germline V gene. The ends were cut back, 4 bases at V and 9 bases at J, with 14 bases in the middle. CDR3 residues: CASSGGVAGSPLHF. DNA for the CDR3: TGCGCCAGCAGCGGGGGGGTGGCGGGTTCACCCCTCCACTTT.

This chain uses TRBV5-6 with TRBJ1-1; D gene ambiguous. Trimming removed 0 bases at V and 5 bases at J, with 8 bases between. The CDR3 runs 13 residues. The germline CDR1 and CDR2 sequences are SGHDT and YYEEEE. The CDR3 coding sequence is TGTGCCAGCAGCTTGGTTTGGGCTACTGAAGCTTTCTTT. Residues: CASSLVWATEAFF.

In this sample, this clone turned up once. This chain connects TRBV29-1 to TRBJ1-1; weak D call: TRBD1 (6 bases). Germline CDR1 is SQVTM and CDR2 is ANQGSEA. The CDR3 length is 13 residues. Trimming removed 5 bases at V and 1 base at J, with 11 bases between. The CDR3 protein is CSVLGQRNTEAFF. The CDR3 DNA reads as TGCAGCGTTCTTGGACAGAGGAACACTGAAGCTTTCTTT.

Only one count was recorded for this clone. V is TRBV9 and J is TRBJ2-3; 12 bases fit TRBD2. Germline V gene data show CDR1 as SGDLS and CDR2 as YYNGEE. The CDR3 runs 16 residues. Germline trimming cut 4 bases from V and 6 bases from J; bases unmatched to any gene: 9. The CDR3 is CASSPRLAGVVDTQYF. The CDR3 DNA follows: TGTGCCAGCAGCCCCAGACTAGCGGGAGTAGTGGATACGCAGTATTTT.

V and J are TRBV19 and TRBJ2-1; 13 bases agree with TRBD2. Germline CDR1 reads LNHDA; CDR2 reads SQIVND (reference sequence). The CDR3 is 18 amino acids. Trimming removed 2 bases from V and 2 bases from J; junction bases left unmatched: 6. This chain's CDR3 is CASSISRTSGSPYNEQFF. CDR3 coding DNA: TGTGCCAGTAGTATATCCCGGACTAGCGGGAGCCCCTACAATGAGCAGTTCTTC.

The gene calls are TRBV29-1 and TRBJ1-1, with unresolved D. CDR3 length: 14 amino acids. The V end lost 7 bases, the J end lost 3 bases, and 18 bases lay between the germline ends. Germline assignment: CDR1 SQVTM and CDR2 ANQGSEA. This CDR3 reads CSATQQSGDTEAFF. CDR3 bases: TGCAGCGCTACCCAACAGTCGGGAGACACTGAAGCTTTCTTT.

V is TRBV7-2 and J is TRBJ1-4, with D tentatively TRBD1 (5 bases). The CDR3 length is 14 residues. Per the germline V gene, CDR1 is SGHTA and CDR2 is FQGNSA. Trimming took 7 bases from V and 7 from J, leaving 16 bases between them. The CDR3 nucleotides are TGTGCCAGCAAGGGGTCAAGGGGCGGTGAAAAACTGTTTTTT. Translation: CASKGSRGGEKLFF.

This chain joins TRBV5-1 and TRBJ2-2, with TRBD1 matching over 7 bases. The length of the CDR3 is 15 residues. V shed 4 bases, J shed 5 bases, and the junction held 8 bases outside the gene matches. Germline values: CDR1 SGHRS, CDR2 YFSETQ. The CDR3 spells CASSPRDSGTGELFF. The CDR3 coding sequence is TGCGCCAGCAGCCCCCGGGACAGTGGGACCGGGGAGCTGTTTTTT.

The CDR3 reads CASSLEGAPGNTIYF. CDR3 DNA sequence: TGTGCCAGCAGTTTGGAGGGGGCGCCAGGAAACACCATATATTTT. V usage is TRBV27 and J usage is TRBJ1-3, with 7 nucleotides matching TRBD1. The V segment lost 3 bases and the J segment 4 bases; nucleotides outside the gene matches: 6. Per the germline V gene, CDR1 is MNHEY and CDR2 is SMNVEV (reference sequence). CDR3 length: 15 amino acids.

The chain combines TRBV9 with TRBJ2-7, with 13 bases aligning to TRBD2. This CDR3 comprises 15 residues. Per germline, CDR1 SGDLS and CDR2 YYNGEE. Trimming at V came to 5 bases and at J to 7 bases, leaving 9 bases not matched to a gene. As DNA, the CDR3 is TGTGCCAGCAGTTTTAAAGGACTAGCGGGAGTTGAGCAGTACTTC. Residues: CASSFKGLAGVEQYF.

This chain joins TRBV7-2 and TRBJ1-5, with 7 nucleotides matching TRBD1. This CDR3 contains 16 residues. The V segment lost 5 bases and the J segment 7 bases; nucleotides outside the gene matches: 14. Germline V CDR1 and CDR2: SGHTA, FQGNSA. CDR3: CASSPRTGARGQPQHF. DNA of the CDR3: TGTGCCAGCAGCCCTAGGACAGGTGCCAGGGGACAGCCCCAGCATTTT.

The V call is TRBV18, the J call TRBJ1-1; D may be TRBD1 (5 bases). The length of the CDR3 is 13 residues. Trimming pared 1 base from V and 6 bases from J, leaving 9 bases between. The germline CDR1 and CDR2 sequences are KGHSH and LQKENI. The CDR3 region has the DNA TGTGCCAGCTCACCACAGGGGCGAGCTGAAGCTTTCTTT. The encoded protein is CASSPQGRAEAFF.

This rearrangement joins TRBV3-1 (or the pseudogene TRBV3-2) to TRBJ2-1; perhaps TRBD1 as D (5 bases). The CDR3 has 15 residues. Germline CDR1 is LGHDT and CDR2 is YNNKEL (reference sequence). Trimming stripped 1 base from V and 9 bases from J, with 16 bases between. DNA of the CDR3: TGTGCCAGCAGCCAAGGGGGCCGACAGTTGGGTGAGCAGTTCTTC. This gives the protein CASSQGGRQLGEQFF.

This clone was seen only a few times. The chain carries TRBV18 and TRBJ2-7, with D perhaps matching TRBD2 (5 bases). V was clipped by 0 bases and J by 3 bases, with 18 bases between them. Germline V gives CDR1 KGHSH, CDR2 LQKENI. This CDR3 has 17 amino acids. The chain's CDR3 is CASSPPSSDYWVYEQYF. The CDR3 DNA reads as TGTGCCAGCTCACCACCGTCCAGCGACTACTGGGTCTACGAGCAGTACTTC.

Worth noting for this clone: Within the sample, other DNA sequences also encode this same CDR3. J is TRBJ2-5 and V is TRBV29-1; D unclear. Between the trimmed V and J ends, which lost 4 bases and 5 bases, there was a span of 8 bases. This CDR3 comprises 11 residues. The germline V gene encodes CDR1 SQVTM and CDR2 ANQGSEA. The CDR3 region has the DNA TGCAGCGTTGGGCCCCCGGAGACCCAGTACTTC. Encoded protein: CSVGPPETQYF.

This clone has just one count. V is TRBV10-3 and J is TRBJ2-1; 11 bases map to TRBD2. This CDR3 comprises 16 residues. Looked up from germline, CDR1 is ENHRY and CDR2 is SYGVKD. V lost 6 bases, J lost 5 bases, and 9 bases stayed unmatched. The CDR3 sequence: CAIRDGTSGRHNEQFF. The CDR3 region has the DNA TGTGCCATCAGGGATGGGACTAGCGGCCGACACAATGAGCAGTTCTTC.

Notes on this clone: The junction does not match germline at one end; this may be a read error. The chain recombines TRBV9 with TRBJ1-3, with unresolved D. Germline V gene sequence: CDR1 SGDLS, CDR2 YYNGEE. There are 13 residues in the CDR3. For the CDR3, the DNA is TGTGCCAGCCGCGTCGGCGGGGGAAACACCATATATTTT. This codes for CASRVGGGNTIYF.

This clone has a handful of counts. The chain is built from TRBV20-1 and TRBJ2-5, with D possibly TRBD1 on 5 matching bases. Germline V CDR1 and CDR2: DFQATT, SNEGSKA (reference sequence). V lost 3 bases to trimming and J lost 0 bases, with 11 bases between them. CDR3 length: 14 amino acids. The CDR3 here is CSASGGANQETQYF. The CDR3 coding sequence is TGCAGTGCTAGTGGTGGGGCGAACCAAGAGACCCAGTACTTC.

For the CDR3, the DNA is TGTGCCAGCAGCCCCCCAGACCCGAACGGGGATACGCAGTATTTT. The encoded protein is CASSPPDPNGDTQYF. This sequence joins TRBV13 and TRBJ2-3; no firm D call. Trimming shortened V by 5 bases and J by 6 bases, and 18 bases separated the two germline ends. Germline-derived CDR1 and CDR2 are PRHDT and FYEKMQ (reference sequence). The CDR3 spans 15 residues.

To note about this clone: One end of the junction is discordant with germline, which a read error may explain. The chain links TRBV20-1 to TRBJ2-1, with 8 positions matching TRBD2. The CDR3 runs 14 residues. CDR1 is DFQATT, CDR2 SNEGSKA, per germline (reference sequence). The DNA of the CDR3 is TGCAGTGCTAGTGCCAGCGGGAGCTACGATGAGCAGTTCTTC. Its translation: CSASASGSYDEQFF.

The chain has TRBV7-6 and TRBJ1-1; 11 positions agree with TRBD1. CDR3 length equals 14 residues. The V gene's germline CDR1 is SGHVS and CDR2 FNYEAQ. V trimming: 1 base; J trimming: 7 bases; junction bases outside the gene matches: 2. In DNA form, the CDR3 reads TGTGCCAGCAGCTTAGGGGGGACAGGGGGTGAAGCTTTCTTT. It translates to CASSLGGTGGEAFF.

The V and J genes are TRBV6-2 or TRBV6-3 and TRBJ2-1; TRBD2 might be the D (6 bases). This CDR3 spans 15 amino acids. The germline V gene encodes CDR1 MNHEY and CDR2 SVGEGT. Trimming pared 4 bases from V and 6 bases from J, leaving 16 bases between. The chain's CDR3 is CASSSLTRPGNEQFF. The CDR3 coding sequence is TGTGCCAGCAGTTCGCTGACTAGGCCAGGCAATGAGCAGTTCTTC.

In nucleotides, the CDR3 is TGTGCCAGTAGTATACGGACAGACTCCTACGAGCAGTACTTC. Protein: CASSIRTDSYEQYF. The rearrangement uses TRBV19 and TRBJ2-7, with a weak D call TRBD1 (6 bases). Germline CDR1 LNHDA, CDR2 SQIVND (reference sequence). This CDR3 is 14 amino acids long. The V gene lost 2 bases and the J gene lost 0 bases, with 8 bases spanning the gap. Full variable domain (remainder filled in from reference TRBV19 and TRBJ2-7): DGGITQSPKYLFRKEGQNVTLSCEQNLNHDAMYWYRQDPGQGLRLIYYSQIVNDFQKGDIAEGYSVSREKKESFPLTVTSAQKNPTAFYLCASSIRTDSYEQYFGPGTRLTVT.

The rearrangement links TRBV30 to TRBJ1-2; 10 bases are shared with TRBD1. CDR1 GTSNPN and CDR2 SVGIG come from the germline V gene (reference sequence). The V segment lost 8 bases and the J segment 8 bases; nucleotides outside the gene matches: 5. CDR3 size: 11 residues. The CDR3 region is CAVGTGEGYTF. DNA for the CDR3: TGTGCCGTCGGGACAGGGGAGGGCTACACCTTC.

DNA for the CDR3: TGTGCCAGCTCGCCCGGACAGGGACAATACTATGGCTACACCTTC. Protein: CASSPGQGQYYGYTF. The chain combines TRBV18 with TRBJ1-2, with 8 bases identical to TRBD1. Germline V gives CDR1 KGHSH, CDR2 LQKENI. The CDR3 is 15 amino acids. V shed 6 bases and J 3 bases; nucleotides not matched to a gene: 9.

The V gene is TRBV11-2, the J gene TRBJ2-5, with unresolved D. The germline gives CDR1 SGHAT, CDR2 FQNNGV. CDR3 length: 15 residues. The ends were cut back, 1 base at V and 1 base at J, with 10 bases in the middle. The CDR3 nucleotides read TGTGCCAGCAGCTTAGTTGGGCCCATCCAAGAGACCCAGTACTTC. It codes for CASSLVGPIQETQYF. The full variable domain, its missing parts supplied by reference TRBV11-2 and TRBJ2-5, is EAGVAQSPRYKIIEKRQSVAFWCNPISGHATLYWYQQILGQGPKLLIQFQNNGVVDDSQLPKDRFSAERLKGVDSTLKIQPAKLEDSAVYLCASSLVGPIQETQYFGPGTRLLVL.

The V gene is TRBV10-3, the J gene TRBJ2-2, with D tentatively TRBD1 (6 bases). The CDR3 extends over 14 amino acids. Germline CDR1 and CDR2: ENHRY and SYGVKD. The V and J ends lost 8 bases and 4 bases respectively, with 14 bases between them. The CDR3 spells CAIGQGYGTGELFF. In DNA, the CDR3 is TGTGCCATCGGGCAGGGGTACGGCACCGGGGAGCTGTTTTTT.

The chain couples TRBV7-2 to TRBJ1-2; D not resolved. V was clipped by 5 bases and J by 1 base, with 8 bases between them. The length of the CDR3 is 13 residues. Germline assignment: CDR1 SGHTA and CDR2 FQGNSA. CDR3 in amino acids: CASSPPVNYGYTF. The CDR3 DNA follows: TGTGCCAGCAGCCCCCCGGTTAACTATGGCTACACCTTC.